Listed below are T cell receptor beta chains from one sample, sequenced in a study of CD8+ T cells in alopecia areata. TCRdb's copy holds only in-frame clones and misses some; the assay was immunoSEQ multiplex PCR. The profile shows about 270,000 clones, 60% of them singletons. The sequencing used CD4+ T cells sorted from blood, collected at week 52, from a patient treated with tofacitinib. The receptors were gathered from a human donor with alopecia areata. Each CDR3 is given with its conserved first and last residue. D genes are given only for firm matches. Part of the rows lack a size; the others show once, few, many or a class for expanded clones.

clone_size: .
v_call: TRBV11-2
d_call: .
j_call: TRBJ2-6
cdr3_aa: CASSLEGSGANVLTF
cdr3_nt: TGTGCCAGCAGCTTAGAGGGCAGTGGGGCCAACGTCCTGACTTTC

clone_size: .
v_call: TRBV7-3
d_call: .
j_call: TRBJ2-6
cdr3_aa: CASSNTTGANVLTF
cdr3_nt: TGTGCCAGCAGCAATACTACGGGGGCCAACGTCCTGACTTTC

clone_size: .
v_call: TRBV2
d_call: TRBD1
j_call: TRBJ1-1
cdr3_aa: CASTQRQGNTEAFF
cdr3_nt: TGTGCCAGCACCCAACGACAGGGGAACACTGAAGCTTTCTTT

clone_size: .
v_call: TRBV9
d_call: .
j_call: TRBJ1-5
cdr3_aa: CASSVEGRYQPQHF
cdr3_nt: TGTGCCAGCAGCGTAGAAGGGCGTTATCAGCCCCAGCATTTT

clone_size: .
v_call: TRBV7-9
d_call: .
j_call: TRBJ2-7
cdr3_aa: CASSPRGPYEQYF
cdr3_nt: TGTGCCAGCAGCCCCAGAGGACCCTACGAGCAGTACTTC

clone_size: .
v_call: TRBV30
d_call: .
j_call: TRBJ2-2
cdr3_aa: CAWDSGTLYTGELFF
cdr3_nt: TGTGCCTGGGATTCCGGGACACTATACACCGGGGAGCTGTTTTTT

clone_size: .
v_call: TRBV7-8
d_call: TRBD2
j_call: TRBJ2-5
cdr3_aa: CASSLATSFETQYF
cdr3_nt: TGTGCCAGCAGCTTAGCGACTAGCTTCGAGACCCAGTACTTC

clone_size: few
v_call: TRBV29-1
d_call: .
j_call: TRBJ2-4
cdr3_aa: CSVEDRGRGVKNIQYF
cdr3_nt: TGCAGCGTTGAAGATCGCGGAAGGGGCGTCAAAAACATTCAGTACTTC

clone_size: .
v_call: TRBV29-1
d_call: .
j_call: TRBJ1-5
cdr3_aa: CSVRGADGNQPQHF
cdr3_nt: TGCAGCGTGAGAGGGGCGGACGGCAATCAGCCCCAGCATTTT

clone_size: .
v_call: TRBV18
d_call: TRBD1
j_call: TRBJ2-5
cdr3_aa: CASSPPIWDRGRKTQYF
cdr3_nt: TGTGCCAGCTCACCACCTATTTGGGACAGGGGGCGGAAGACCCAGTACTTC

clone_size: .
v_call: TRBV18
d_call: .
j_call: TRBJ1-1
cdr3_aa: CASSPPEGIMNTEAFF
cdr3_nt: TGTGCCAGCTCACCGCCGGAGGGGATAATGAACACTGAAGCTTTCTTT

clone_size: .
v_call: TRBV7-2
d_call: .
j_call: TRBJ1-5
cdr3_aa: CARRGQPQHF
cdr3_nt: TGTGCCAGACGCGGTCAGCCCCAGCATTTT

clone_size: .
v_call: TRBV29-1
d_call: .
j_call: TRBJ2-1
cdr3_aa: CSVERLNEQFF
cdr3_nt: TGCAGCGTTGAACGACTGAATGAGCAGTTCTTC

clone_size: .
v_call: TRBV21-1
d_call: .
j_call: TRBJ1-1
cdr3_aa: CASSKVGGDREENTEAFF
cdr3_nt: TGTGCCAGCAGCAAAGTTGGAGGGGACAGGGAGGAGAACACTGAAGCTTTCTTT

clone_size: once
v_call: TRBV20-1
d_call: .
j_call: TRBJ2-2
cdr3_aa: CSASRTGELFF
cdr3_nt: TGCAGTGCTAGCCGGACCGGGGAGCTGTTTTTT

clone_size: .
v_call: TRBV6-5
d_call: .
j_call: TRBJ2-2
cdr3_aa: CASSLGQNTGELFF
cdr3_nt: TGTGCCAGCAGTTTAGGACAGAACACCGGGGAGCTGTTTTTT

clone_size: .
v_call: TRBV7-8
d_call: TRBD2
j_call: TRBJ2-7
cdr3_aa: CASSFELAGGPEQYF
cdr3_nt: TGTGCCAGCAGCTTTGAACTAGCGGGGGGGCCCGAGCAGTACTTC

clone_size: once
v_call: TRBV6-5
d_call: .
j_call: TRBJ1-1
cdr3_aa: CASSWQQNTEAFF
cdr3_nt: TGTGCCAGCAGTTGGCAGCAGAACACTGAAGCTTTCTTT

clone_size: few
v_call: TRBV29-1
d_call: .
j_call: TRBJ2-1
cdr3_aa: CSVGGVYNEQFF
cdr3_nt: TGCAGCGTAGGCGGGGTATACAATGAGCAGTTCTTC

clone_size: .
v_call: TRBV4-1
d_call: TRBD1
j_call: TRBJ2-7
cdr3_aa: CASNPGQGSNYEQYF
cdr3_nt: TGCGCCAGCAATCCGGGACAGGGATCGAACTACGAGCAGTACTTC

clone_size: .
v_call: TRBV11-1
d_call: .
j_call: TRBJ2-1
cdr3_aa: CASSLERVEQFF
cdr3_nt: TGTGCCAGCAGCTTAGAAAGGGTTGAGCAGTTCTTC

clone_size: .
v_call: TRBV30
d_call: .
j_call: TRBJ1-1
cdr3_aa: CAWSVWQGPRVSTEAFF
cdr3_nt: TGTGCCTGGAGTGTTTGGCAGGGCCCGAGAGTTTCCACTGAAGCTTTCTTT

clone_size: .
v_call: TRBV6-1
d_call: .
j_call: TRBJ2-5
cdr3_aa: CASIRRGRGETQYF
cdr3_nt: TGTGCCAGCATCCGGAGGGGGCGAGGCGAGACCCAGTACTTC

clone_size: .
v_call: TRBV5-8
d_call: .
j_call: TRBJ1-2
cdr3_aa: CASSLATGSFYGYTF
cdr3_nt: TGTGCCAGCAGCTTGGCGACAGGAAGCTTCTACGGCTACACCTTC

clone_size: .
v_call: TRBV29-1
d_call: TRBD2
j_call: TRBJ2-3
cdr3_aa: CSVDTPSGSQYF
cdr3_nt: TGCAGCGTTGATACGCCTAGCGGGTCGCAGTATTTT

clone_size: .
v_call: TRBV19
d_call: .
j_call: TRBJ2-4
cdr3_aa: CASSSLLAAAKNIQYF
cdr3_nt: TGTGCCAGTAGTAGTCTTCTGGCGGCGGCCAAAAACATTCAGTACTTC

clone_size: .
v_call: TRBV25-1
d_call: TRBD1
j_call: TRBJ2-7
cdr3_aa: CASSGDRGTYEQYF
cdr3_nt: TGTGCCAGCAGTGGGGACAGGGGAACCTACGAGCAGTACTTC

clone_size: .
v_call: TRBV29-1
d_call: .
j_call: TRBJ2-1
cdr3_aa: CSVVGGYEQFF
cdr3_nt: TGCAGCGTTGTGGGGGGCTATGAGCAGTTCTTC

clone_size: few
v_call: TRBV6-6
d_call: .
j_call: TRBJ1-1
cdr3_aa: CASSSLGVLNTEAFF
cdr3_nt: TGTGCCAGCAGTTCCTTAGGGGTTTTGAACACTGAAGCTTTCTTT

clone_size: .
v_call: TRBV6-5
d_call: .
j_call: TRBJ2-4
cdr3_aa: CASERGDIQYF
cdr3_nt: TGTGCCAGCGAGCGTGGGGACATTCAGTACTTC

clone_size: .
v_call: TRBV28
d_call: .
j_call: TRBJ1-1
cdr3_aa: CASSPSPGEAFF
cdr3_nt: TGTGCCAGCAGTCCCTCGCCGGGTGAAGCTTTCTTT

clone_size: few
v_call: TRBV5-1
d_call: TRBD2
j_call: TRBJ2-5
cdr3_aa: CASSIGTSGGSETQYF
cdr3_nt: TGCGCCAGCAGCATTGGGACTAGCGGGGGAAGTGAGACCCAGTACTTC

clone_size: .
v_call: TRBV5-1
d_call: TRBD1
j_call: TRBJ2-6
cdr3_aa: CASREGGTSGANVLTF
cdr3_nt: TGCGCCAGCAGGGAAGGGGGCACGTCTGGGGCCAACGTCCTGACTTTC

clone_size: .
v_call: TRBV6-4
d_call: .
j_call: TRBJ1-2
cdr3_aa: CASSDRGYGYTF
cdr3_nt: TGTGCCAGCAGTGACCGAGGCTATGGCTACACCTTC

clone_size: .
v_call: TRBV4-3
d_call: .
j_call: TRBJ2-1
cdr3_aa: CASSQEGRGHNEQFF
cdr3_nt: TGCGCCAGCAGCCAAGAGGGCAGGGGCCACAATGAGCAGTTCTTC

clone_size: .
v_call: TRBV4-3
d_call: .
j_call: TRBJ2-3
cdr3_aa: CASSHRGINTDTQYF
cdr3_nt: TGCGCCAGCAGCCACCGTGGGATTAACACAGATACGCAGTATTTT

clone_size: .
v_call: TRBV5-1
d_call: .
j_call: TRBJ1-2
cdr3_aa: CASSLDPYYGYTF
cdr3_nt: TGCGCCAGCAGCTTGGACCCTTACTATGGCTACACCTTC

clone_size: .
v_call: TRBV29-1
d_call: TRBD1
j_call: TRBJ2-5
cdr3_aa: CSGNRGLQETQYF
cdr3_nt: TGCAGCGGTAACAGGGGGCTGCAAGAGACCCAGTACTTC

clone_size: .
v_call: TRBV2
d_call: TRBD1
j_call: TRBJ2-7
cdr3_aa: CASSRDRDYEQYF
cdr3_nt: TGTGCCAGCAGCCGGGACAGGGACTACGAGCAGTACTTC

clone_size: few
v_call: TRBV9
d_call: TRBD1
j_call: TRBJ1-4
cdr3_aa: CASSVDQGVTNEKLFF
cdr3_nt: TGTGCCAGCAGCGTAGACCAGGGGGTAACTAATGAAAAACTGTTTTTT

clone_size: .
v_call: TRBV5-1
d_call: TRBD1
j_call: TRBJ2-3
cdr3_aa: CASSWGTASTDTQYF
cdr3_nt: TGCGCCAGCAGCTGGGGGACAGCTAGCACAGATACGCAGTATTTT

clone_size: once
v_call: TRBV25-1
d_call: .
j_call: TRBJ2-5
cdr3_aa: CASKTQKEGDQETQYF
cdr3_nt: TGTGCCAGCAAAACACAAAAAGAGGGGGACCAAGAGACCCAGTACTTC

clone_size: .
v_call: TRBV7-8
d_call: .
j_call: TRBJ2-1
cdr3_aa: CASSLAGGYNEQFF
cdr3_nt: TGTGCCAGCAGCTTAGCGGGGGGCTACAATGAGCAGTTCTTC

clone_size: .
v_call: TRBV10-3
d_call: TRBD1
j_call: TRBJ1-3
cdr3_aa: CAITGDRDGNTIYF
cdr3_nt: TGTGCCATCACGGGCGACAGGGACGGAAACACCATATATTTT

clone_size: .
v_call: TRBV30
d_call: .
j_call: TRBJ2-1
cdr3_aa: CAWSTGMYEQFF
cdr3_nt: TGTGCCTGGAGTACGGGGATGTATGAGCAGTTCTTC

clone_size: .
v_call: TRBV7-8
d_call: .
j_call: TRBJ2-1
cdr3_aa: CASSSDPTYNEQFF
cdr3_nt: TGTGCCAGCAGCTCTGACCCGACCTACAATGAGCAGTTCTTC

clone_size: .
v_call: TRBV11-1
d_call: .
j_call: TRBJ2-3
cdr3_aa: CASSSPAGSTDTQYF
cdr3_nt: TGTGCCAGCAGTTCTCCGGCGGGGTCGACAGATACGCAGTATTTT

clone_size: .
v_call: TRBV5-1
d_call: .
j_call: TRBJ2-3
cdr3_aa: CASSLEQRPPDTQYF
cdr3_nt: TGCGCCAGCAGCTTGGAACAGCGCCCTCCAGATACGCAGTATTTT

clone_size: .
v_call: TRBV29-1
d_call: TRBD1
j_call: TRBJ2-4
cdr3_aa: CSVEGTGTGIQYF
cdr3_nt: TGCAGCGTTGAAGGGACAGGGACCGGCATTCAGTACTTC

clone_size: few
v_call: TRBV5-1
d_call: TRBD1
j_call: TRBJ2-4
cdr3_aa: CASSSFEGALAKNIQYF
cdr3_nt: TGCGCCAGCAGCAGCTTTGAGGGGGCCCTGGCCAAAAACATTCAGTACTTC

clone_size: .
v_call: TRBV5-1
d_call: TRBD1
j_call: TRBJ2-1
cdr3_aa: CASRGDRDEYEQFF
cdr3_nt: TGCGCCAGCCGGGGTGACAGGGACGAGTATGAGCAGTTCTTC

clone_size: .
v_call: TRBV30
d_call: .
j_call: TRBJ2-5
cdr3_aa: CAWSVRGIKTQYF
cdr3_nt: TGTGCCTGGAGTGTACGGGGGATAAAGACCCAGTACTTC

clone_size: .
v_call: TRBV7-8
d_call: TRBD1
j_call: TRBJ1-5
cdr3_aa: CASSPGTGEGQPQHF
cdr3_nt: TGTGCCAGCAGCCCAGGGACAGGCGAGGGTCAGCCCCAGCATTTT